These T cell receptor beta chains were read from a single sample in a study of cytomegalovirus exposure and HLA in healthy donors. Sequenced by immunoSEQ multiplex PCR; TCRdb stores in-frame clones only, minus some. The sample includes more than 80,000 clones, around three quarters of them seen just once. The sample was PBMCs. All receptors derive from a woman aged 45 to 65 in good health and CMV-seropositive. The CDR3 runs from the conserved cysteine through the conserved F or W. D genes are given only for firm matches. Where a row states a size, it is once, few, many or the class of an expanded clone; other rows omit it.

clone size,V gene,D gene,J gene,CDR3 DNA,CDR3 protein
once,TRBV7-3,TRBD2,TRBJ2-3,TGTGCCAGCAGCCCCGGGGGGAGCACAGATACGCAGTATTTT,CASSPGGSTDTQYF
NA,TRBV2,NA,TRBJ2-5,TGTGCCAGCAGTGAGGGCAGGGCTCAGGAGACCCAGTACTTC,CASSEGRAQETQYF
NA,TRBV5-4,NA,TRBJ2-5,TGTGCCAGCAGCTTCCGGGACTCCCAAGAGACCCAGTACTTC,CASSFRDSQETQYF
NA,TRBV6-6,NA,TRBJ1-1,TGTGCCAGCAGTCGACCCCGTGAGGGCTTGGCTGAAGCTTTCTTT,CASSRPREGLAEAFF
NA,TRBV20-1,TRBD1,TRBJ1-2,TGCTCCGGGACAGGGGGCTATGGCTACACCTTC,CSGTGGYGYTF
NA,TRBV11-2,NA,TRBJ2-7,TGTGCCAGCAGCTTGAGTCTCGAGCAGTACTTC,CASSLSLEQYF
NA,TRBV7-9,NA,TRBJ1-2,TGTGCCAGCAGCTTAGCGCTGAGTGGGTTAGGAGGGTTTCGAGATGGCTACACCTTC,CASSLALSGLGGFRDGYTF
NA,TRBV11-2,NA,TRBJ2-6,TGTGCCAGCAGCCCCTCTCATTACAGGGCAACGGGGGCCAACGTCCTGACTTTC,CASSPSHYRATGANVLTF
NA,TRBV7-2,NA,TRBJ2-7,TGTGCCAGCCGTACGGGTGCGAGCTCCTACGAGCAGTACTTC,CASRTGASSYEQYF
NA,TRBV28,NA,TRBJ2-2,TGTGCCAGCAAGTCTACGAACACCGGGGAGCTGTTTTTT,CASKSTNTGELFF
NA,TRBV2,NA,TRBJ1-5,TGTGCCAGCAGATCGGGACTTAATAGCAATCAGCCCCAGCATTTT,CASRSGLNSNQPQHF
NA,TRBV29-1,NA,TRBJ1-4,TGCAGCGCCAGGGACACCTATAATGAAAAACTGTTTTTT,CSARDTYNEKLFF
NA,TRBV19,NA,TRBJ1-2,TGTGCCAGTAGCCCCCCTTCGGTGGTGAATGGCTACACCTTC,CASSPPSVVNGYTF
NA,TRBV5-1,TRBD2,TRBJ2-3,TGCGCCAGCAGCTCCCAGGTCGGGGGGGTAGCAGATACGCAGTATTTT,CASSSQVGGVADTQYF
few,TRBV28,NA,TRBJ2-1,TGTGCCAGCAGCATCAACGGGGAGGTCTCCAATGAGCAGTTCTTC,CASSINGEVSNEQFF
once,TRBV30,NA,TRBJ1-2,TGTGCCTGGAGTGAGGGGGGGGTCTCTGGCTACACCTTC,CAWSEGGVSGYTF
few,TRBV5-6,NA,TRBJ1-2,TGTGCCAGCAGCCCCCCGATGGGCGGCAGGGGCGGCGGCTACACCTTC,CASSPPMGGRGGGYTF
once,TRBV7-9,NA,TRBJ2-7,TGTTCCAGCAGCTTTGCGGACTACGAGCAGTACTTC,CSSSFADYEQYF
NA,TRBV28,NA,TRBJ1-5,TGTGCCAGCAGCCGGCAGAGGATCCAGCCCCAGCATTTT,CASSRQRIQPQHF
NA,TRBV7-2,NA,TRBJ2-3,TGTGCCAGCAGCCAGGGGTATAGCACAGATACGCAGTATTTT,CASSQGYSTDTQYF
NA,TRBV6-5,TRBD1,TRBJ1-5,TGTGCCAGCAAGGGGACAGGGCCTAATCAGCCCCAGCATTTT,CASKGTGPNQPQHF
few,TRBV5-6,NA,TRBJ1-2,TGTGCCAGCAGCTTTGAAGAGGCAGGCTACACCTTC,CASSFEEAGYTF
few,TRBV19,NA,TRBJ2-1,TGTGCCAGTAGTATCGGAAGACACCTCGGCAATGAGCAGTTCTTC,CASSIGRHLGNEQFF
few,TRBV6-5,TRBD1,TRBJ1-1,TGTGCCAGCAGGCGGGACAGAACCATGAACACTGAAGCTTTCTTT,CASRRDRTMNTEAFF
NA,TRBV2,TRBD2,TRBJ2-1,TGTGCCAGCAGGGACGGGACTAGCGGGGGCTACAATGAGCAGTTCTTC,CASRDGTSGGYNEQFF
NA,TRBV10-3,NA,TRBJ2-5,TGTGCCATCAGTGAGAGGGCACCTAGGGGAGAGACCCAGTACTTC,CAISERAPRGETQYF
once,TRBV9,TRBD1,TRBJ1-1,TGTGCCAGCAGCGTAGTAGGACAGGGTCACACTGAAGCTTTCTTT,CASSVVGQGHTEAFF
NA,TRBV5-1,NA,TRBJ1-2,TGCGCCAGCAGCTTGGTCGGGGACTATGGCTACACCTTC,CASSLVGDYGYTF
NA,TRBV18,NA,TRBJ1-3,TGTGCCAGCTCACCACCGATCAGCTCTGGAAACACCATATATTTT,CASSPPISSGNTIYF
NA,TRBV13,NA,TRBJ2-3,TGTGCCAGCAGCTTAGGGTGGGGGGCAGATACGCAGTATTTT,CASSLGWGADTQYF
few,TRBV7-6,NA,TRBJ1-1,TGTGCCAGCAGCTTAGGAGGGTTTGGAACTGAAGCTTTCTTT,CASSLGGFGTEAFF
few,TRBV4-1,TRBD1,TRBJ2-7,TGCGCCAGCAGCCTAACGGGGACAGGGGCGGATAGGGAGCAGTACTTC,CASSLTGTGADREQYF
NA,TRBV11-3,TRBD2,TRBJ2-2,TGTGCCAGCAGCCACCGGGGGGTGGGTACCGGGGAGCTGTTTTTT,CASSHRGVGTGELFF
NA,TRBV10-3,NA,TRBJ1-5,TGTGCCATCAGTGAGGACAGAAGTCAGCCCCAGCATTTT,CAISEDRSQPQHF
NA,TRBV2,NA,TRBJ2-3,TGTGCCAGCAGTCCCCAGGGCACAGATACGCAGTATTTT,CASSPQGTDTQYF
once,TRBV5-6,NA,TRBJ1-6,TGTGCCAGCAGCTTGAACAGGATACGTAATTCACCCCTCCACTTT,CASSLNRIRNSPLHF
NA,TRBV5-1,NA,TRBJ2-1,TGCGCCAGCAGCCCGGACCATCCTAGCCAGTTCTTC,CASSPDHPSQFF
NA,TRBV7-2,TRBD1,TRBJ2-1,TGTGCCAGCAGCTCCCCCGGACAGGCGTGGTACAATGAGCAGTTCTTC,CASSSPGQAWYNEQFF
NA,TRBV5-1,NA,TRBJ1-2,TGCGCCAGCAGCTTCCCGGGGGTCCCGAACTATGGCTACACCTTC,CASSFPGVPNYGYTF
NA,TRBV7-8,NA,TRBJ2-5,TGTGCCAGCCACGGAGGCGGATGGTACCAAGAGACCCAGTACTTC,CASHGGGWYQETQYF
NA,TRBV5-1,TRBD1,TRBJ1-1,TGTGCCAGCAGGGAGTCAGGGGGTATGAACACTGAAGCTTTCTTT,CASRESGGMNTEAFF
NA,TRBV18,TRBD2,TRBJ2-2,TGTGCCAGCTCACCCAGAGCAGCGGCGGGGACTAGCGGGGCGAACACCGGGGAGCTGTTTTTT,CASSPRAAAGTSGANTGELFF
NA,TRBV10-1,TRBD2,TRBJ2-1,TGCGCCAGCAGTGAGTGGGGACTACCAAGCTCCTACAATGAGCAGTTCTTC,CASSEWGLPSSYNEQFF
NA,TRBV28,NA,TRBJ1-6,TGTGCCAGCAGTTTAGACAGGACCTATAATTCACCCCTCCACTTT,CASSLDRTYNSPLHF
once,TRBV28,TRBD1,TRBJ1-2,TGTGCCAGCAGTACAAGGACAGGGGGAGACTATGGCTACACCTTC,CASSTRTGGDYGYTF
NA,TRBV6-6,TRBD1,TRBJ1-6,TGTGCCAGCAGTCGGACAGGGGGTAATTCACCCCTCCACTTT,CASSRTGGNSPLHF
few,TRBV5-1,TRBD1,TRBJ2-3,TGCGCCAGCAGTCTAGGACAGGTCACAGATACGCAGTATTTT,CASSLGQVTDTQYF
NA,TRBV28,TRBD1,TRBJ2-3,TGTGCCAGCAGTCCGGGACAGGGGGTTACGGGTACGCAGTATTTT,CASSPGQGVTGTQYF
once,TRBV5-1,NA,TRBJ1-2,TGCGCCAGCAGCTTGGCCGGGATCTATGGCTACACCTTC,CASSLAGIYGYTF
once,TRBV12-5,NA,TRBJ2-1,TGTGCTAGTGGTTTTGGAGAGAGCTACAATGAGCAGTTCTTC,CASGFGESYNEQFF
NA,TRBV5-1,TRBD1,TRBJ2-7,TGCGCCAGCAGCGCCCGGACAGGGGTAGGCGAGCAGTACTTC,CASSARTGVGEQYF
once,TRBV9,NA,TRBJ1-4,TGTGCCAGCAGCAGGGACTCTAATGAAAAACTGTTTTTT,CASSRDSNEKLFF
NA,TRBV18,NA,TRBJ2-5,TGTGCCAGCTCACCACCGACAGCGAACCAAGAGACCCAGTACTTC,CASSPPTANQETQYF
NA,TRBV5-4,NA,TRBJ1-1,TGTGCCAGCAGCAGTAGCCGGGACACCTACTTAGAAGCTTTCTTT,CASSSSRDTYLEAFF
NA,TRBV27,TRBD1,TRBJ1-5,TGTGCCAGCAGTTCTTACAGGGGAGGTGGCAATCAGCCCCAGCATTTT,CASSSYRGGGNQPQHF
once,TRBV4-2,TRBD2,TRBJ2-1,TGTGCCAGCAGCCTAGGGAGCGGGGGGTACAATGAGCAGTTCTTC,CASSLGSGGYNEQFF
NA,TRBV2,TRBD1,TRBJ1-5,TGTGCCAGCCGGACAGGCGTCAATCAGCCCCAGCATTTT,CASRTGVNQPQHF
NA,TRBV5-8,TRBD2,TRBJ2-7,TGTGCCAGCAGCATCGGGGGGAGGTACGAGCAGTACTTC,CASSIGGRYEQYF